This TCR beta chain stems from a study of shared clonotypes between healthy human individuals. Study at large: Per donor, CD8 memory used one plate, CD8 naive used two, CD4 memory used three and CD4 naive used three. General study findings and limits: Researchers sampled only blood; tissue repertoires likely differ.

The assay was immunoSEQ multiplex PCR, and TCRdb's table has in-frame clones only and misses some. The sample shows 2,500,000 or so clones, about nine tenths of them seen only once. Details on this clone: What it recognizes is unknown. The sample contains more than one DNA sequence encoding this CDR3.

This sequence originates from a man aged 18 to 29 in good health. Some clones in this sample may be carry-over from other donors' samples. Source material: naive CD4+ T cells from PBMCs. Subset given: CD45RA+ positively selected.

CDR3 bases: TGTGCCAGCAGTAGCGGTGCCGGGGAGCTGTTTTTT. It encodes CASSSGAGELFF. The chain couples TRBV6-5 to TRBJ2-2, with D possibly matching TRBD2 (5 bases). Trimming removed 5 bases from V and 6 bases from J, with 7 bases in between. The CDR3 is made up of 12 amino acids. CDR1 is MNHEY and CDR2 is SVGAGI in the germline V gene.